This T cell receptor (beta chain) was recorded in a study of blood T cell repertoires in COVID-19. Study information: From T cells, B-cell-depleted T cells, or PBMCs came the material, which was cDNA or gDNA.

Per the original data handling: The authors estimated nucleated cell counts from reference gene primer amplification. Profiled with immunoSEQ multiplex PCR; TCRdb holds only in-frame clones, not every one. That table supplies the V and J calls and clone size; D and trimming were determined from the DNA. The repertoire includes approximately 360,000 clones, roughly 89% of them detected once, and 6.5% to 7% sits in the top ten. Germline V lookup: CDR1 SGDLS, CDR2 YYNGEE. The CDR3 has 15 residues. The V gene lost 0 bases and the J gene lost 5 bases, with 13 bases spanning the gap. This chain uses TRBV9 with TRBJ2-3; possibly TRBD2 for D (5 bases). The sequencing input was peripheral blood. This receptor was identified in a man between 18 and 29 years old with active or convalescent COVID-19. CDR3 nucleotide sequence: TGTGCCAGCAGCGTAGTCGGTAGCGCGGGAGATACGCAGTATTTT. Its translation is CASSVVGSAGDTQYF.